Listed here are 30 T cell receptor beta chains from one sample, sequenced in a study of blood T cell repertoires in COVID-19. Sequenced by immunoSEQ multiplex PCR; TCRdb stores in-frame clones only, minus some. Of some 200,000 clones listed, less than 85% are singletons. Sequenced material: peripheral blood. Source of these receptors: a woman between 65 and 79 years old with acute or convalescent COVID-19.

With regard to this clone: At the DNA level, this CDR3 is encoded by other sequences in the same sample as well. The rearrangement joins TRBV5-1 to TRBJ1-1; 8 bases are shared with TRBD1. Germline CDR1 and CDR2: SGHRS and YFSETQ. The CDR3 has 14 amino acids. J gave up 5 bases and V 4 bases, and 7 bases lay outside the gene matches. As DNA, the CDR3 is TGCGCCAGCAGCCCCGGACAGGGAGGTACTGAAGCTTTCTTT. It is translated as CASSPGQGGTEAFF.

The V gene is TRBV6-1, the J gene TRBJ1-2, with 7 positions matching TRBD1. Germline loops: CDR1 MNHNS, CDR2 SASEGT. Losses at the gene ends were 4 bases for V and 3 bases for J; bases not matched to a gene: 17. This CDR3 comprises 18 residues. CDR3 nucleotide sequence: TGTGCCAGCAGTGCGAGGGGGCGCGGGTCCCTAGGGGACTATGGCTACACCTTC. Translated, it gives CASSARGRGSLGDYGYTF.

The chain is built from TRBV20-1 and TRBJ2-7, with D perhaps TRBD1 (6 bases). This CDR3 has 13 amino acids. Trimming cost V 3 bases and J 5 bases, with 14 bases left between them. Germline V gene lookup returns CDR1 DFQATT and CDR2 SNEGSKA (reference sequence). The CDR3: CSASGQGLNEQYF. The CDR3 bases are TGCAGTGCTAGTGGGCAGGGGCTAAACGAGCAGTACTTC.

This clone was counted only a few times. This rearrangement joins TRBV11-2 to TRBJ2-7; D is ambiguous. The CDR3 consists of 15 residues. Trimming stripped 1 base from V and 2 bases from J, with 12 bases between. Germline CDR1 is SGHAT and CDR2 is FQNNGV. CDR3 protein: CASSLGPVPTYEQYF. CDR3 in DNA: TGTGCCAGCAGCTTAGGGCCAGTACCCACCTACGAGCAGTACTTC.

The chain joins TRBV27 to TRBJ2-7, with 8 bases matching TRBD2. Trimming took 7 bases from V and 3 from J; bases not matched to a gene: 11. The germline CDR1 and CDR2 sequences are MNHEY and SMNVEV (reference sequence). This CDR3 has 15 amino acids. CDR3 protein: CASNPSSGRVYEQYF. The CDR3 DNA sequence: TGTGCCAGCAATCCCTCGAGCGGGAGAGTCTACGAGCAGTACTTC.

In its sample, this clone was seen a few times. The V and J genes are TRBV7-9 and TRBJ2-5, with D hard to call. Trimming stripped 5 bases from V and 5 bases from J, with 12 bases between. CDR1 and CDR2 from the germline V gene are SEHNR and FQNEAQ (reference sequence). The CDR3 length is 13 residues. Written as DNA, the CDR3 is TGTGCCAGCAGCGCATTCCAGTGGGAGACCCAGTACTTC. Residues: CASSAFQWETQYF.

The J gene is TRBJ1-3, the V gene TRBV7-9; D not certain. V shed 5 bases and J shed 0 bases, with 14 bases lying between them. The CDR3 covers 16 residues. Looked up from germline, CDR1 is SEHNR and CDR2 is FQNEAQ (reference sequence). The CDR3 coding sequence is TGTGCCAGCAGCCACGACTTCCTCCCCTCTGGAAACACCATATATTTT. Its protein is CASSHDFLPSGNTIYF.

The chain is built from TRBV3-1 (or the pseudogene TRBV3-2) and TRBJ1-6, with D uncertain. The CDR3 is 13 residues long. V was pared by 4 bases and J by 7 bases, with 8 bases between. CDR1 and CDR2 from the germline V gene are LGHDT and YNNKEL (reference sequence). The CDR3 sequence is CASSLSENSPLHF. DNA for the CDR3: TGTGCCAGCAGCCTCTCTGAGAATTCACCCCTCCACTTT.

This clone appeared a single time. This chain joins TRBV28 and TRBJ1-3; 9 bases agree with TRBD1. This CDR3 contains 17 residues. V lost 8 bases to trimming and J lost 0 bases; unmatched junction nucleotides: 11. Germline V CDR1 and CDR2: MDHEN, SYDVKM. This CDR3 reads CASLPPPGQGSGNTIYF. The DNA of the CDR3 is TGTGCCAGCCTCCCTCCCCCGGGACAGGGCTCTGGAAACACCATATATTTT. The whole variable domain, filled in from reference TRBV28 and TRBJ1-3, reads DVKVTQSSRYLVKRTGEKVFLECVQDMDHENMFWYRQDPGLGLRLIYFSYDVKMKEKGDIPEGYSVSREKKERFSLILESASTNQTSMYLCASLPPPGQGSGNTIYFGEGSWLTVV.

V usage is TRBV24-1 and J usage is TRBJ1-4; TRBD1 is a possible D gene (5 bases). CDR1 and CDR2 (germline): KGHDR, SFDVKD. The CDR3 totals 15 residues. Trimming cost V 3 bases and J 8 bases, with 15 bases left between them. The CDR3 sequence: CATSDPGIPKEKLFF. CDR3 nucleotide sequence: TGTGCCACCAGTGATCCAGGGATTCCAAAAGAAAAACTGTTTTTT.

V usage is TRBV19 and J usage is TRBJ2-5; maybe TRBD1 (6 bases). Trimming cost V 3 bases and J 5 bases, with 13 bases left between them. From germline, CDR1 is LNHDA and CDR2 SQIVND (reference sequence). CDR3 length: 14 amino acids. CDR3 DNA sequence: TGTGCCAGTAGTATGTGGGCAGGGGATGAGACCCAGTACTTC. This encodes CASSMWAGDETQYF.

The chain has TRBV5-1 and TRBJ2-2, with D unresolved. Germline values: CDR1 SGHRS, CDR2 YFSETQ. V dropped 1 base and J dropped 6 bases, with 10 bases sitting between them. This CDR3 is 14 amino acids long. The CDR3 DNA reads TGCGCCAGCAGCTTGCAATCCACTCCCGGGGAGCTGTTTTTT. Its protein is CASSLQSTPGELFF.

The chain carries TRBV30 and TRBJ1-1, with D perhaps TRBD1 (6 bases). CDR1 GTSNPN and CDR2 SVGIG come from the germline V gene (reference sequence). The CDR3 extends over 13 amino acids. With 4 bases removed from V and 5 bases from J, the gap between germline ends came to 14 bases. The CDR3 region has the DNA TGTGCCTGGACCGCGCGAGGGGGAACTGAAGCTTTCTTT. This translates into CAWTARGGTEAFF.

The chain uses TRBV30 and TRBJ2-1, with TRBD1 as a possible D gene (5 bases). Germline V CDR1 and CDR2: GTSNPN, SVGIG (reference sequence). CDR3 length: 13 amino acids. The V end lost 0 bases, the J end lost 2 bases, and 5 bases lay between the germline ends. This CDR3 is CAWSVGAYNEQFF. CDR3 DNA sequence: TGTGCCTGGAGTGTAGGGGCCTACAATGAGCAGTTCTTC. The whole variable domain, remainder taken from reference TRBV30 and TRBJ2-1, is SQTIHQWPATLVQPVGSPLSLECTVEGTSNPNLYWYRQAAGRGLQLLFYSVGIGQISSEVPQNLSASRPQDRQFILSSKKLLLSDSGFYLCAWSVGAYNEQFFGPGTRLTVL.

The J gene is TRBJ2-6, the V gene TRBV2, with D maybe TRBD2 (6 bases). The V gene lost 3 bases and the J gene lost 0 bases, with 9 bases spanning the gap. The CDR3 covers 16 residues. Germline V gives CDR1 SNHLY, CDR2 FYNNEI. The CDR3 here is CASSEGRISGANVLTF. The CDR3 coding sequence is TGTGCCAGCAGTGAGGGGAGGATCTCTGGGGCCAACGTCCTGACTTTC.

The chain couples TRBV28 to TRBJ2-7, with 9 positions matching TRBD1. CDR1 and CDR2 from the germline V gene are MDHEN and SYDVKM. The CDR3 is 19 amino acids. The trim removed 5 bases at V and 1 base at J, leaving 18 bases unmatched. CDR3 nucleotides: TGTGCCAGCAGTCCGCCCCCGGGACAGGGAATAGGATGGTCCTACGAGCAGTACTTC. Translating gives CASSPPPGQGIGWSYEQYF.

The chain employs TRBV7-8 and TRBJ2-2; 10 bases line up with TRBD1. Trimming removed 2 bases from V and 7 bases from J; junction bases left unmatched: 4. The CDR3 totals 15 residues. Germline CDR1 reads SGHVS; CDR2 reads FQNEAQ. CDR3 in amino acids: CASSLFRTGGGELFF. CDR3 sequence (DNA): TGTGCCAGCAGCTTATTTAGGACAGGGGGCGGGGAGCTGTTTTTT.

This chain joins TRBV28 and TRBJ1-2; TRBD1 matches at 12 bases. The germline V gene has CDR1 MDHEN and CDR2 SYDVKM. With V trimmed by 5 bases and J by 8 bases, 12 bases remained unmatched. The CDR3 loop spans 16 amino acids. The chain's CDR3 is CASSEIGDRGLQGYTF. The DNA of the CDR3 is TGTGCCAGCAGTGAAATTGGGGACAGGGGGCTTCAAGGCTACACCTTC.

The J gene is TRBJ2-1, the V gene TRBV11-2, with D unresolved. The CDR3 extends over 16 amino acids. Trimming removed 1 base from V and 0 bases from J, with 10 bases in between. The V gene's germline CDR1 is SGHAT and CDR2 FQNNGV. In DNA form, the CDR3 reads TGTGCCAGCAGCTTAGTCCTACCGAGCTCCTACAATGAGCAGTTCTTC. As protein: CASSLVLPSSYNEQFF.

This chain uses TRBV2 with TRBJ2-2; D unclear. Between the trimmed V and J ends, which lost 2 bases and 2 bases, there was a span of 9 bases. From germline, CDR1 is SNHLY and CDR2 FYNNEI. The CDR3 is 15 residues long. This chain's CDR3 is CASSEFNTNTGELFF. As DNA, the CDR3 is TGTGCCAGCAGTGAATTTAACACCAACACCGGGGAGCTGTTTTTT.

This chain's CDR3 is CASAGDRITGELFF. CDR3 coding DNA: TGTGCCAGCGCAGGCGACAGGATTACCGGGGAGCTGTTTTTT. This sequence joins TRBV2 and TRBJ2-2, with a possible D match to TRBD1 (6 bases). Germline CDR1 is SNHLY and CDR2 is FYNNEI. This CDR3 region has 14 residues. V was clipped by 8 bases and J by 5 bases, with 15 bases between them.

The chain couples TRBV28 to TRBJ1-2; D is unresolved. CDR1 and CDR2 (germline): MDHEN, SYDVKM. The CDR3 runs to 15 residues. V was pared by 2 bases and J by 3 bases, with 13 bases between. The CDR3 reads CASSLGGRIYYGYTF. CDR3 DNA sequence: TGTGCCAGCAGTTTAGGTGGCAGGATTTACTATGGCTACACCTTC.

This clone has just a few counts. This chain uses TRBV25-1 with TRBJ2-4; D is possibly TRBD1 (6 bases). V shed 2 bases and J shed 9 bases, with 11 bases lying between them. This CDR3 contains 13 residues. Per germline, CDR1 MGHDK and CDR2 SYGVNS. CDR3 region: CASSEPGVGIQYF. CDR3 nucleotides: TGTGCCAGCAGTGAACCAGGGGTGGGCATTCAGTACTTC.

The chain recombines TRBV2 with TRBJ2-7, with 11 bases lining up with TRBD1. The V segment lost 5 bases and the J segment 2 bases; nucleotides outside the gene matches: 5. Germline V gene data show CDR1 as SNHLY and CDR2 as FYNNEI. The CDR3 consists of 15 residues. CDR3 residues: CASSLPGQGAYEQYF. The CDR3 bases are TGTGCCAGCAGTCTACCGGGACAGGGGGCCTACGAGCAGTACTTC.

The count of this clone is one. This chain connects TRBV5-1 to TRBJ1-5, with D possibly being TRBD1 (6 bases). The CDR3 extends over 15 amino acids. Per the germline V gene, CDR1 is SGHRS and CDR2 is YFSETQ. The V gene lost 1 base and the J gene lost 3 bases, with 11 bases spanning the gap. CDR3: CASSLSGATNQPQHF. CDR3 nucleotide sequence: TGCGCCAGCAGCTTGTCAGGGGCGACCAATCAGCCCCAGCATTTT.

This chain connects TRBV9 to TRBJ1-6, with no clear D. Germline CDR1 SGDLS, CDR2 YYNGEE. The ends were cut back, 0 bases at V and 0 bases at J, with 7 bases in the middle. This CDR3 region has 16 residues. The CDR3: CASSVGPSSYNSPLHF. The CDR3 DNA reads TGTGCCAGCAGCGTAGGCCCGAGCTCCTATAATTCACCCCTCCACTTT. Full variable domain (remainder filled in from reference TRBV9 and TRBJ1-6): DSGVTQTPKHLITATGQRVTLRCSPRSGDLSVYWYQQSLDQGLQFLIQYYNGEERAKGNILERFSAQQFPDLHSELNLSSLELGDSALYFCASSVGPSSYNSPLHFGNGTRLTVT.

The chain employs TRBV11-2 and TRBJ2-2; D is possibly TRBD1 (6 bases). Germline CDR1 is SGHAT and CDR2 is FQNNGV. CDR3 length: 17 amino acids. Trimming pared 1 base from V and 4 bases from J, leaving 16 bases between. CDR3 amino acids: CASSLGDTRIVTGELFF. As DNA, the CDR3 is TGTGCCAGCAGCTTAGGGGACACTCGAATCGTCACCGGGGAGCTGTTTTTT.

The chain couples TRBV3-1 (or the pseudogene TRBV3-2) to TRBJ2-7; 7 bases map to TRBD2. Trimming at V came to 2 bases and at J to 7 bases, leaving 17 bases not matched to a gene. This CDR3 has 17 amino acids. Germline CDR1 reads LGHDT; CDR2 reads YNNKEL (reference sequence). This chain's CDR3 is CASSQILRPSGLGEQYF. The CDR3 DNA is TGTGCCAGCAGCCAAATCCTTCGGCCTAGCGGACTGGGAGAGCAGTACTTC.

V and J are TRBV10-3 and TRBJ1-5; D unresolved. Trimming removed 7 bases from V and 5 bases from J, with 12 bases in between. The CDR3 runs to 13 residues. The germline V gene has CDR1 ENHRY and CDR2 SYGVKD. This CDR3 is CAITEERDQPQHF. The CDR3 region has the DNA TGTGCCATCACCGAGGAACGAGATCAGCCCCAGCATTTT.

The chain has TRBV10-3 and TRBJ2-1, with 9 bases fitting TRBD1. Germline V gene lookup returns CDR1 ENHRY and CDR2 SYGVKD. This CDR3 comprises 15 residues. The trim removed 6 bases at V and 2 bases at J, leaving 5 bases unmatched. Here the CDR3 DNA reads TGTGCCATCAGCCCGACAGGGGGGACCTACAATGAGCAGTTCTTC. Protein sequence: CAISPTGGTYNEQFF.